The T cell receptor (beta chain) described here comes from a study of blood T cell repertoires in COVID-19. Study in general: COVID-19 samples, acute and convalescent, were from the United States, Italy and Spain. T cells, B-cell-depleted T cells, or PBMCs supplied cDNA or gDNA.

The sample holds one count of this clone. In the authors' workflow: Counts of nucleated cells, estimated from reference gene primer amplification, were obtained. Profiling relied on immunoSEQ multiplex PCR, and the TCRdb table lists in-frame clones only, not all of them. D and trimming come from the DNA, and the V and J calls and clone size come from that table. This sample carries more than 150,000 clones, around 95% of them seen once, and the ten largest clones take approximately 0.8%. A Seattle source enrolled patients during active infection and followed them longitudinally. This CDR3 spans 15 amino acids. V lost 0 bases to trimming and J lost 4 bases, with 12 bases between them. Germline CDR1 reads SGHAT; CDR2 reads FQNNGV.

The sample comprised peripheral blood. This clonotype was obtained from a man aged 25 to 40 with COVID-19, enrolled during active disease. The rearrangement uses TRBV11-2 and TRBJ1-1; D not resolved. Here the CDR3 reads CASSLDLTEGTEAFF. CDR3 nucleotide sequence: TGTGCCAGCAGCTTAGATCTTACGGAGGGCACTGAAGCTTTCTTT.